The 21 T cell receptor beta chains below all came from one sample that was sequenced in a study of shared clonotypes between healthy human individuals. Produced via immunoSEQ multiplex PCR; TCRdb's table is partial and in-frame only. Found here are a few hundred thousand clones, more than 95% of them singletons; the top ten hold around 0.058%. Sequencing used naive CD4+ T cells sorted from blood. Sample subset: CD45RA+ positively selected. These receptors were taken from a woman in her twenties or thirties in good health.

The gene calls are TRBV10-2 and TRBJ1-5, with D possibly being TRBD1 (6 bases). The CDR3 sequence is 13 residues long. Trimming left V 4 bases short and J 2 bases short, with 6 bases between. Germline loops: CDR1 WSHSY, CDR2 SAAADI. The CDR3 here is CASSGQGNQPQHF. The CDR3 bases are TGCGCCAGCAGTGGACAGGGCAATCAGCCCCAGCATTTT.

CDR3 in amino acids: CASSLALDGDDTGELFF. The CDR3 coding sequence is TGTGCCAGCAGCTTAGCGCTGGACGGGGACGACACCGGGGAGCTGTTTTTT. The V gene is TRBV7-9, the J gene TRBJ2-2, with D possibly called TRBD1 or TRBD2 (5 bases each). Between the trimmed V and J ends, which lost 0 bases and 3 bases, there was a span of 14 bases. Germline V CDR1 and CDR2: SEHNR, FQNEAQ (reference sequence). This CDR3 has 17 amino acids.

The chain uses TRBV9 and TRBJ2-7; perhaps TRBD2 as D (6 bases). Trimming pared 2 bases from V and 4 bases from J, leaving 19 bases between. Per the germline V gene, CDR1 is SGDLS and CDR2 is YYNGEE. The CDR3 length is 16 residues. In DNA, the CDR3 is TGTGCCAGCAGCGTTCGTGGTGCGGAGGGGCTATACGAGCAGTACTTC. This gives the protein CASSVRGAEGLYEQYF.

In this sample, this clone turned up once. The chain recombines TRBV6-5 with TRBJ1-5; 8 bases match TRBD1. The CDR3 is 15 residues long. V was clipped by 2 bases and J by 3 bases; unmatched bases: 3. CDR1 and CDR2 from the germline V gene are MNHEY and SVGAGI. The CDR3 region is CASSYTGGPNQPQHF. CDR3 coding DNA: TGTGCCAGCAGTTACACAGGGGGTCCCAATCAGCCCCAGCATTTT.

This chain links TRBV18 with TRBJ1-2; D remains ambiguous. Germline CDR1 reads KGHSH; CDR2 reads LQKENI. Trimming cost V 2 bases and J 2 bases, with 9 bases left between them. This CDR3 comprises 14 residues. Written as DNA, the CDR3 is TGTGCCAGCTCACCATCCCCCGGGAACTATGGCTACACCTTC. Translation gives CASSPSPGNYGYTF.

This chain joins TRBV28 and TRBJ2-3; 7 bases match TRBD1. The germline V gene has CDR1 MDHEN and CDR2 SYDVKM. The CDR3 spans 12 residues. After removal of 9 bases from V and 8 bases from J, the junction contained 8 bases not matched to a gene. CDR3 amino acids: CASKTGDVTQYF. For the CDR3, the DNA is TGTGCCAGTAAAACAGGGGACGTTACGCAGTATTTT. Drawing the rest from reference TRBV28 and TRBJ2-3, the complete variable domain is DVKVTQSSRYLVKRTGEKVFLECVQDMDHENMFWYRQDPGLGLRLIYFSYDVKMKEKGDIPEGYSVSREKKERFSLILESASTNQTSMYLCASKTGDVTQYFGPGTRLTVL.

The chain joins TRBV28 to TRBJ2-5; no clear D. The CDR3 totals 12 residues. Trimming pared 7 bases from V and 1 base from J, leaving 7 bases between. Germline V CDR1 and CDR2: MDHEN, SYDVKM. Here the CDR3 reads CASNHAQETQYF. CDR3 in DNA: TGTGCCAGCAACCATGCCCAAGAGACCCAGTACTTC.

The chain is built from TRBV6-5 and TRBJ1-5; D is possibly TRBD1 (5 bases). V lost 0 bases to trimming and J lost 4 bases, with 10 bases between them. The CDR3 extends over 15 amino acids. Per the germline V gene, CDR1 is MNHEY and CDR2 is SVGAGI. CDR3 sequence: CASSYSVGGNQPQHF. CDR3 in DNA: TGTGCCAGCAGTTACTCTGTGGGGGGTAATCAGCCCCAGCATTTT.

V is TRBV5-1 and J is TRBJ2-4, with TRBD2 as a possible D gene (6 bases). The V and J ends lost 0 bases and 0 bases respectively, with 13 bases between them. In germline, CDR1 is SGHRS, CDR2 YFSETQ. This CDR3 region has 17 residues. The CDR3 DNA is TGCGCCAGCAGCTTGGCCGGCGGGACTCTAGCCAAAAACATTCAGTACTTC. Translating gives CASSLAGGTLAKNIQYF.

V and J are TRBV4-2 and TRBJ2-1; TRBD2 agrees at 7 bases. With V trimmed by 0 bases and J by 2 bases, 7 bases remained unmatched. The CDR3 has 17 residues. Germline V gives CDR1 LGHNA, CDR2 YNFKEQ. The CDR3 region is CASSQDGRGGAYNEQFF. CDR3 nucleotides: TGTGCCAGCAGCCAAGATGGACGTGGGGGGGCCTACAATGAGCAGTTCTTC.

This clone was detected once. V usage is TRBV13 and J usage is TRBJ1-2; 8 bases line up with TRBD1. With 5 bases clipped from V and 4 bases from J, the junction kept 9 bases outside the gene matches. Per germline, CDR1 PRHDT and CDR2 FYEKMQ (reference sequence). The CDR3 has 15 amino acids. The CDR3 protein is CASSILDRDIYGYTF. The CDR3 DNA follows: TGTGCCAGCAGCATCTTGGACAGGGATATCTATGGCTACACCTTC.

The chain uses TRBV11-2 and TRBJ2-1; TRBD2 matches 7 bases. The CDR3 runs to 13 residues. Germline CDR1 and CDR2: SGHAT and FQNNGV. V was pared by 3 bases and J by 7 bases, with 3 bases of the junction left unmatched. CDR3 sequence reads: CASSFKRGNEQFF. The CDR3 coding sequence is TGTGCCAGCAGCTTCAAGCGGGGTAATGAGCAGTTCTTC. Together with reference TRBV11-2 and TRBJ2-1, the CDR3 gives the full variable domain: EAGVAQSPRYKIIEKRQSVAFWCNPISGHATLYWYQQILGQGPKLLIQFQNNGVVDDSQLPKDRFSAERLKGVDSTLKIQPAKLEDSAVYLCASSFKRGNEQFFGPGTRLTVL.

The V and J genes are TRBV7-9 and TRBJ1-2; D gene uncertain. The ends were cut back, 3 bases at V and 6 bases at J, with 11 bases in the middle. The CDR3 totals 13 residues. Germline V gene data show CDR1 as SEHNR and CDR2 as FQNEAQ (reference sequence). CDR3 sequence reads: CASSLARLDGYTF. As DNA, the CDR3 is TGTGCCAGCAGCTTGGCCCGGTTGGATGGCTACACCTTC.

The chain links TRBV7-9 to TRBJ2-4, with 8 bases matching TRBD2. The germline V gene encodes CDR1 SEHNR and CDR2 FQNEAQ (reference sequence). J lost 6 bases, V lost 1 base, and 5 bases had no gene match. This CDR3 has 15 amino acids. CDR3 sequence reads: CASSLVASGLNIQYF. The CDR3 DNA reads as TGTGCCAGCAGCTTAGTAGCTAGCGGGTTAAACATTCAGTACTTC.

This chain connects TRBV7-2 to TRBJ2-7; 12 nucleotides match TRBD1. V lost 3 bases and J lost 5; bases outside the gene matches: 5. The CDR3 extends over 15 amino acids. Germline values: CDR1 SGHTA, CDR2 FQGNSA. In DNA form, the CDR3 reads TGTGCCAGCAGCTTGAGGGACAGGGGGCTTAACGAGCAGTACTTC. Amino acids: CASSLRDRGLNEQYF. The whole variable domain, filled in from reference TRBV7-2 and TRBJ2-7, reads GAGVSQSPSNKVTEKGKDVELRCDPISGHTALYWYRQSLGQGLEFLIYFQGNSAPDKSGLPSDRFSAERTGGSVSTLTIQRTQQEDSAVYLCASSLRDRGLNEQYFGPGTRLTVT.

The V call is TRBV11-3, the J call TRBJ2-2; 9 bases match TRBD1. After removal of 4 bases from V and 4 bases from J, the junction contained 10 bases not matched to a gene. Germline-derived CDR1 and CDR2 are SGHNT and YENEEA. The CDR3 spans 17 residues. In DNA form, the CDR3 reads TGTGCCAGCAGCTCCGCCGCGAGGACAGGGGCCACCGGGGAGCTGTTTTTT. Amino acids: CASSSAARTGATGELFF.

The chain combines TRBV5-1 with TRBJ1-2, with TRBD1 identical over 8 bases. The CDR3 has 14 amino acids. Germline values: CDR1 SGHRS, CDR2 YFSETQ. V trimming: 0 bases; J trimming: 5 bases; junction bases outside the gene matches: 3. In nucleotides, the CDR3 is TGCGCCAGCAGCTTGGCTCGACAGGGGTATGGCTACACCTTC. The encoded protein is CASSLARQGYGYTF.

This clone was seen a single time. The V and J genes are TRBV27 and TRBJ2-7, with no clear D. V was cut by 3 bases and J by 4 bases, with 10 bases left in between. This CDR3 region has 13 residues. Germline V gene sequence: CDR1 MNHEY, CDR2 SMNVEV (reference sequence). In nucleotides, the CDR3 is TGTGCCAGCAGTTTTCGGTCTAGATACGAGCAGTACTTC. This sequence encodes CASSFRSRYEQYF.

The gene calls are TRBV5-1 and TRBJ1-1, with D hard to call. The CDR3 runs 14 residues. V was clipped by 2 bases and J by 3 bases, with 11 bases between them. Germline-derived CDR1 and CDR2 are SGHRS and YFSETQ. The CDR3 is CASSFRETDTEAFF. CDR3 bases: TGCGCCAGCAGCTTCCGGGAGACGGACACTGAAGCTTTCTTT.

The chain carries TRBV18 and TRBJ1-3; no reliable D call. V gave up 0 bases and J gave up 0 bases, with 6 bases separating them. Germline CDR1 is KGHSH and CDR2 is LQKENI. The CDR3 has 15 residues. This chain's CDR3 is CASSPPQSSGNTIYF. CDR3 in DNA: TGTGCCAGCTCACCACCTCAGAGCTCTGGAAACACCATATATTTT.

V gene TRBV11-3 combines with J gene TRBJ2-3; TRBD2 might be the D (6 bases). The CDR3 contains 15 residues. CDR1 is SGHNT, CDR2 YENEEA, per germline. Trimming cost V 5 bases and J 5 bases, with 17 bases left between them. The CDR3 sequence: CASSPGGGVIDTQYF. Written as DNA, the CDR3 is TGTGCCAGCAGCCCCGGCGGCGGGGTGATAGATACGCAGTATTTT.